This is a list of T cell receptor beta chains from one sample in a study of blood T cell repertoires in COVID-19. Measured with immunoSEQ multiplex PCR; TCRdb has only the in-frame clones, and not every one. Of 70,000 to 80,000 clones listed, approximately 85% are singletons. Material for sequencing was peripheral blood. These receptors were taken from a woman of 80 years or more with active or convalescent COVID-19. The CDR3 runs from the conserved cysteine through the conserved F or W. The order of the fields is CDR3 length, D gene, clone size, J gene, V gene, CDR3 protein, CDR3 DNA. D genes are given only for firm matches. Clone size is shown for a subset of rows, as once, few, many or a class of expanded clone.

cdr3_length: 16
d_call: .
clone_size: medium-sized
j_call: TRBJ1-1
v_call: TRBV18
cdr3_aa: CASSPDRLFMNTEAFF
cdr3_nt: TGTGCCAGCTCACCCGACAGGTTATTCATGAACACTGAAGCTTTCTTT

cdr3_length: 15
d_call: .
clone_size: .
j_call: TRBJ2-1
v_call: TRBV2
cdr3_aa: CASSIQGPTRNEQFF
cdr3_nt: TGTGCCAGCAGTATTCAGGGGCCAACGAGGAATGAGCAGTTCTTC

cdr3_length: 13
d_call: TRBD1
clone_size: .
j_call: TRBJ1-1
v_call: TRBV6-5
cdr3_aa: CASSRDRNTEAFF
cdr3_nt: TGTGCCAGCAGCCGGGACAGGAACACTGAAGCTTTCTTT

cdr3_length: 14
d_call: .
clone_size: .
j_call: TRBJ2-3
v_call: TRBV5-4
cdr3_aa: CASSPDRLTDTQYF
cdr3_nt: TGTGCCAGCAGCCCTGACAGGCTCACAGATACGCAGTATTTT

cdr3_length: 15
d_call: TRBD2
clone_size: .
j_call: TRBJ2-1
v_call: TRBV5-1
cdr3_aa: CASSRTSGGTGEQFF
cdr3_nt: TGCGCCAGCAGCCGGACTAGCGGGGGGACCGGGGAGCAGTTCTTC

cdr3_length: 17
d_call: TRBD2
clone_size: .
j_call: TRBJ2-1
v_call: TRBV19
cdr3_aa: CASSIPQGLVTTGEQFF
cdr3_nt: TGTGCCAGTAGTATCCCTCAGGGACTAGTGACGACTGGTGAGCAGTTCTTC

cdr3_length: 15
d_call: TRBD1
clone_size: .
j_call: TRBJ1-2
v_call: TRBV5-4
cdr3_aa: CASSLVKTGGAGYTF
cdr3_nt: TGTGCCAGCAGCTTGGTCAAAACAGGGGGCGCCGGCTACACCTTC

cdr3_length: 16
d_call: TRBD2
clone_size: .
j_call: TRBJ2-1
v_call: TRBV28
cdr3_aa: CASIPRRAGLGNEQFF
cdr3_nt: TGTGCCAGCATACCTAGAAGAGCGGGGTTAGGTAATGAGCAGTTCTTC

cdr3_length: 13
d_call: .
clone_size: once
j_call: TRBJ2-7
v_call: TRBV7-2
cdr3_aa: CASSLEGEGEQYF
cdr3_nt: TGTGCCAGCAGCTTAGAGGGGGAGGGCGAGCAGTACTTC

cdr3_length: 14
d_call: .
clone_size: .
j_call: TRBJ2-7
v_call: TRBV19
cdr3_aa: CASRGQGITYEQYF
cdr3_nt: TGTGCCAGTAGAGGTCAGGGAATAACCTACGAGCAGTACTTC

cdr3_length: 14
d_call: .
clone_size: .
j_call: TRBJ1-1
v_call: TRBV7-9
cdr3_aa: CASSLTPPGTEAFF
cdr3_nt: TGTGCCAGCAGCTTGACACCACCTGGGACTGAAGCTTTCTTT

cdr3_length: 18
d_call: .
clone_size: .
j_call: TRBJ2-5
v_call: TRBV7-3
cdr3_aa: CASSLCRGQWGCQETQYF
cdr3_nt: TGTGCCAGCAGCTTATGCCGAGGACAGTGGGGATGCCAAGAGACCCAGTACTTC

cdr3_length: 14
d_call: .
clone_size: once
j_call: TRBJ1-1
v_call: TRBV5-1
cdr3_aa: CASSLGGGNTEAFF
cdr3_nt: TGCGCCAGCAGCTTGGGAGGAGGGAACACTGAAGCTTTCTTT